This TCR beta chain stems from a study of cytomegalovirus exposure and HLA in healthy donors. The V gene lost 6 bases and the J gene lost 4 bases, with 19 bases spanning the gap. The CDR3 runs 16 residues. In germline, CDR1 is KGHSH, CDR2 LQKENI. Primers included in the PCR were 60 Vbeta and 13 Jbeta primers. The repertoire was sequenced with immunoSEQ multiplex PCR; TCRdb's copy has only in-frame clones and lacks some. The table shows some 99,000 clones, with 69% occurring only once. This TCR came from a woman in her seventies in good health and CMV-seropositive. What was sequenced was PBMCs. The V gene is TRBV18, the J gene TRBJ2-1; no definite D call. DNA for the CDR3: TGTGCCAGCTCTCTGAATCGAGGAAGCCCTTACAATGAGCAGTTCTTC. Encoded protein: CASSLNRGSPYNEQFF.